The present T cell receptor beta chain was sequenced within a study of shared clonotypes between healthy human individuals. Study findings and constraints: Investigators collected only blood, and repertoires in tissues likely differ.

Only in-frame clones appear in the TCRdb table, and some are missing; sequencing was by immunoSEQ multiplex PCR. The sample lists roughly 2.2 million clones; around 90% were seen once. Germline V gene data show CDR1 as MDHEN and CDR2 as SYDVKM. V lost 6 bases to trimming and J lost 3 bases; unmatched junction nucleotides: 6. This CDR3 spans 14 amino acids. Notes on this clone: The antigen is not known.

The material sequenced was naive CD4+ T cells from PBMCs. Subset in this sample: CD45RA+ positively selected. The chain is built from TRBV28 and TRBJ2-7, with 9 bases identical to TRBD1. This receptor was obtained from a man between 18 and 29 years old in good health. Some clones in this sample may be carry-over from other donors' samples. CDR3 loop: CASSPGQGNYEQYF. The CDR3 DNA is TGTGCCAGCAGCCCGGGACAGGGAAACTACGAGCAGTACTTC.